Detailed here is one T cell receptor (beta chain). Authors' processing steps: Amplification from reference gene primers served as the basis for estimated nucleated cell counts. TCRdb's table, derived via immunoSEQ multiplex PCR, lists solely in-frame clones and lacks some. The D gene and trimming were derived from the DNA, and the V and J assignments and clone size from that table. The profile covers roughly 280,000 clones, with more than 80% appearing a single time and approximately 4% taken by the ten largest. Membership in each cohort depended on participant-reported clinical history. The data are from a study of blood T cell repertoires in COVID-19. At the level of the study: Acute-phase and convalescent COVID-19 samples originated in the United States, Italy and Spain.

The specimen sequenced was PBMCs or T cells enriched from blood (not recorded which). This clonotype originated in a woman aged 25 to 39 with acute COVID-19.

Here the CDR3 DNA reads TGTGCCAGCAGTTACGGACAGTCAGGGGGTGGCTATGGCTACACCTTC. Its translation is CASSYGQSGGGYGYTF. This chain uses TRBV6-5 with TRBJ1-2; TRBD1 agrees at 7 bases. CDR1 and CDR2 (germline): MNHEY, SVGAGI. This CDR3 is 16 amino acids long. With 2 bases clipped from V and 4 bases from J, the junction kept 10 bases outside the gene matches.